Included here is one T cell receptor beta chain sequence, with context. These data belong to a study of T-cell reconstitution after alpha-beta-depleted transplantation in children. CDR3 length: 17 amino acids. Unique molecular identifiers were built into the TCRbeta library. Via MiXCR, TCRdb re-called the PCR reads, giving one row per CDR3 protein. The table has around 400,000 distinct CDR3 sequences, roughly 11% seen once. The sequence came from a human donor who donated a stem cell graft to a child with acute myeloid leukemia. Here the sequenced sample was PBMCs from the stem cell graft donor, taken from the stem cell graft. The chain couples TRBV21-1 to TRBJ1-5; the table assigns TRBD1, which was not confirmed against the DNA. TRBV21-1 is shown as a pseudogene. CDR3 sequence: CASSKKYDTSPDQPQHF. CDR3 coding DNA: TGTGCCAGCAGCAAAAAATATGACACGAGCCCCGATCAGCCCCAGCATTTT.